These 6 T cell receptor beta chains share one sample of origin, sequenced in a study of blood T cell repertoires in COVID-19. Method: immunoSEQ multiplex PCR; TCRdb's copy keeps in-frame clones and lacks some. The sample has 100,000 to 120,000 clones; approximately 82% are singletons. Specimen: peripheral blood. The source of these receptors is a woman aged 80 or over with acute or convalescent COVID-19.

CDR3 sequence reads: CASRPLSGGNQPQHF. The CDR3 coding sequence is TGTGCCAGTAGACCTCTTTCAGGGGGGAATCAGCCCCAGCATTTT. The V call is TRBV19, the J call TRBJ1-5, with 7 nucleotides matching TRBD1. The CDR3 loop spans 15 amino acids. Trimming removed 6 bases from V and 4 bases from J; junction bases left unmatched: 9. The germline V gene has CDR1 LNHDA and CDR2 SQIVND (reference sequence).

The rearrangement links TRBV7-3 to TRBJ2-1; 13 bases are shared with TRBD2. The V gene's germline CDR1 is SGHTA and CDR2 FQGTGA. The ends lost 3 bases at V and 7 bases at J; junction bases unmatched: 3. The length of the CDR3 is 15 residues. The DNA for the CDR3 is TGTGCCAGCAGCTTGGGACTAGCGGGGATGAATGAGCAGTTCTTC. It specifies CASSLGLAGMNEQFF.

In its sample, this clone was seen a few times. The J gene is TRBJ1-3, the V gene TRBV19; TRBD1 matches at 8 bases. Trimming at V came to 0 bases and at J to 4 bases, leaving 5 bases not matched to a gene. Germline values: CDR1 LNHDA, CDR2 SQIVND (reference sequence). CDR3 length: 16 residues. As DNA, the CDR3 is TGTGCCAGTAGTATAGAGCACAGGGGGAACGGAAACACCATATATTTT. Protein: CASSIEHRGNGNTIYF.

This chain connects TRBV4-1 to TRBJ2-7; 8 bases map to TRBD1. CDR3 length: 19 residues. Germline assignment: CDR1 MGHRA and CDR2 YSYEKL. J was trimmed by 0 bases and V by 0 bases; bases with no gene match: 13. In nucleotides, the CDR3 is TGCGCCAGCAGCCAAGATTACGGGATAGGGGACAGGAGCTCCTACGAGCAGTACTTC. This codes for CASSQDYGIGDRSSYEQYF.

This chain connects TRBV28 to TRBJ2-3, with D perhaps matching TRBD2 (7 bases). CDR3 length: 14 residues. Trimming cost V 7 bases and J 6 bases, with 17 bases left between them. Germline V gene data show CDR1 as MDHEN and CDR2 as SYDVKM. CDR3 nucleotides: TGTGCCAGCACCCTACGGGGGAGGGGGGATACGCAGTATTTT. It is translated as CASTLRGRGDTQYF.

The chain has TRBV3-1 (or the pseudogene TRBV3-2) and TRBJ1-3; unclear D gene. Trimming took off 1 base at V and 4 bases at J, with 8 bases between the two ends. Germline lookup yields CDR1 LGHDT and CDR2 YNNKEL (reference sequence). The CDR3 has 14 residues. For the CDR3, the DNA is TGTGCCAGCAGCCAAGTTAGCCCCGGAAACACCATATATTTT. Protein product: CASSQVSPGNTIYF.